This TCR beta chain was retrieved from a study of siplizumab effects on memory and regulatory T cells. Method: immunoSEQ multiplex PCR; TCRdb's copy keeps in-frame clones and lacks some. The sample shows approximately 100,000 clones, about 90% of them seen only once. There are 14 residues in the CDR3. Germline V gene lookup returns CDR1 SQVTM and CDR2 ANQGSEA. The V end lost 6 bases, the J end lost 0 bases, and 12 bases lay between the germline ends. The sample taken for sequencing was Tregs sorted from blood. The TCR sequence derives from a human donor in good health. The chain is built from TRBV29-1 and TRBJ1-3; a weak D match, TRBD1 (6 bases). CDR3 amino acids: CSVGGASSGNTIYF. CDR3 bases: TGCAGCGTGGGGGGGGCCTCCTCTGGAAACACCATATATTTT.